This TCR beta chain emerged from a study of T cells in Graves' hyperthyroidism and ophthalmopathy. TCR beta CDR3 sequences were amplified from RNA transcripts. Using the HTBI primer set, a first-round RT-PCR was run on the TCR CDR3. From the multiplex PCR reads, TCRdb called clonotypes with MiXCR, one entry per CDR3 protein. The sample contains around 600,000 distinct CDR3 sequences, about a sixth of which appear only once. V lost 1 base, J lost 4 bases, and 11 bases lay in between. Germline CDR1 is DFQATT and CDR2 is SNEGSKA (reference sequence). The CDR3 length is 14 residues. This clonotype was observed at least ten times.

Sequenced: blood. The chain couples TRBV20-1 to TRBJ2-1, with D perhaps matching TRBD2 (6 bases). This clonotype originated in a woman aged 30 to 39 with Graves' hyperthyroidism. CDR3 amino acids: CSARGREWYNEQFF. For the CDR3, the DNA is TGCAGTGCTAGAGGCCGGGAGTGGTACAATGAGCAGTTCTTC.